The TCR beta chain described here comes from a study of early T cells in non-severe SARS-CoV-2 infection. Looking at the study overall: The sequenced material was bulk RNA from unsorted whole blood, and its chains were unpaired.

Study-wide results and limits: VDJdb matches were skewed toward anti-spike CD8 T cell responses.

A few counts support this clonotype. Its antigen is undetermined. Unique molecular identifiers were affixed to single, distinct cDNA molecules. TCRdb processed the 5' RACE reads anew with MiXCR; each CDR3 protein has one entry. This table has 50,000 to 85,000 distinct CDR3 sequences, less than 9.5% appearing once. The receptor's source is an adult who was a healthcare worker with PCR-confirmed SARS-CoV-2 infection or an uninfected control (not recorded which). Sequencing was done on a sample of whole blood.

CDR3 bases: TGTGCCAGCATTCGCGATGTCGCCTACGAGCAGTACTTC. Protein sequence: CASIRDVAYEQYF. The chain links TRBV2 to TRBJ2-7, with no clear D. CDR1 is SNHLY and CDR2 is FYNNEI in the germline V gene. V gave up 7 bases and J gave up 2 bases, with 12 bases separating them. This CDR3 has 13 amino acids.